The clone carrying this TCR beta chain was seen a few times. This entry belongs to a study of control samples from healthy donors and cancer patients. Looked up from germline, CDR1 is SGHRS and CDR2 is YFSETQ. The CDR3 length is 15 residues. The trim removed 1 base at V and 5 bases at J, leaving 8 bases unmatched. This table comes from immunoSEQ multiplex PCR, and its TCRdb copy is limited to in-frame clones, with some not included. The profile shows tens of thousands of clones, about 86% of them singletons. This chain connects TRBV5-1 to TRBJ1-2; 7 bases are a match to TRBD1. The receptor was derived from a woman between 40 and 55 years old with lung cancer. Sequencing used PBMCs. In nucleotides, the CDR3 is TGCGCCAGCAGCTTGATGACAGGGTTCGATTATGGCTACACCTTC. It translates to CASSLMTGFDYGYTF.